The 30 T cell receptor beta chains given below trace back to one sample, sequenced in a study of cytomegalovirus exposure and HLA in healthy donors. Primers: 60 Vbeta forward and 13 Jbeta reverse. Sequencing used immunoSEQ multiplex PCR; TCRdb keeps in-frame clones, though not all of them. The sample yields tens of thousands of clones, over 70% seen once. Specimen: PBMCs. All receptors come from a man between 60 and 75 years old in good health and CMV-seropositive.

This chain uses TRBV10-3 with TRBJ1-1; 7 bases line up with TRBD1. Germline-derived CDR1 and CDR2 are ENHRY and SYGVKD. V lost 5 bases, J lost 2 bases, and 5 bases stayed unmatched. CDR3 length: 14 amino acids. For the CDR3, the DNA is TGTGCCATCAGTAACAGGGGTGTAAACACTGAAGCTTTCTTT. As protein: CAISNRGVNTEAFF.

Concerning this clone: The same CDR3 can be traced to other DNA sequences in this sample. This sequence joins TRBV11-2 and TRBJ1-1; perhaps TRBD1 as D (5 bases). The CDR3 loop spans 14 amino acids. The V end lost 4 bases, the J end lost 4 bases, and 13 bases lay between the germline ends. Germline CDR1 reads SGHAT; CDR2 reads FQNNGV. This chain's CDR3 is CASSSFTGGTEAFF. DNA for the CDR3: TGTGCCAGCAGCTCCTTCACGGGGGGCACTGAAGCTTTCTTT. Full variable domain (outside the CDR3, taken from reference TRBV11-2 and TRBJ1-1): EAGVAQSPRYKIIEKRQSVAFWCNPISGHATLYWYQQILGQGPKLLIQFQNNGVVDDSQLPKDRFSAERLKGVDSTLKIQPAKLEDSAVYLCASSSFTGGTEAFFGQGTRLTVV.

In its sample, this clone was seen a few times. The V gene is TRBV10-3, the J gene TRBJ1-1; D gene uncertain. Trimming took 6 bases from V and 1 from J, leaving 21 bases between them. Germline V gene lookup returns CDR1 ENHRY and CDR2 SYGVKD. The CDR3 is 17 amino acids. The CDR3 DNA sequence: TGTGCCATCAGCGAGCCCCGGACGGGAGGAAGGAACACTGAAGCTTTCTTT. This encodes CAISEPRTGGRNTEAFF.

The rearrangement links TRBV6-1 to TRBJ1-5; a weak D match, TRBD1 (6 bases). The CDR3 spans 14 residues. The V and J ends lost 6 bases and 0 bases respectively, with 9 bases between them. The germline CDR1 and CDR2 sequences are MNHNS and SASEGT. The CDR3 spells CASSTGHSNQPQHF. The DNA for the CDR3 is TGTGCCAGCAGCACGGGACATAGCAATCAGCCCCAGCATTTT.

The V gene is TRBV6-6, the J gene TRBJ2-7, with 7 bases identical to TRBD1. V was clipped by 2 bases and J by 3 bases; unmatched bases: 7. Germline V gene data show CDR1 as MNHNY and CDR2 as SVGAGI (reference sequence). The CDR3 runs to 15 residues. CDR3 loop: CASSYRQGEDYEQYF. The CDR3, as DNA: TGTGCCAGCAGTTACCGACAGGGAGAAGACTACGAGCAGTACTTC.

Here the CDR3 DNA reads TGTGCCAGCAGCTTACTACCGGGACAGGGGGTTACCTCCTACGAGCAGTACTTC. Amino acid sequence: CASSLLPGQGVTSYEQYF. The V gene is TRBV5-5, the J gene TRBJ2-7; 11 bases are shared with TRBD1. In germline, CDR1 is SGHKS, CDR2 YYEKEE (reference sequence). The CDR3 has 18 amino acids. The junction had 10 bases not matched to a gene; V was cut back by 2 bases and J by 0 bases.

This clone has just one count. The chain combines TRBV10-3 with TRBJ1-2; 8 nucleotides line up with TRBD1. V gave up 2 bases and J gave up 14 bases; unmatched junction bases: 7. The CDR3 contains 12 residues. Looked up from germline, CDR1 is ENHRY and CDR2 is SYGVKD. CDR3 in amino acids: CAISEPGQGKTF. The CDR3 region has the DNA TGTGCCATCAGTGAGCCTGGACAGGGAAAGACCTTC.

Here the CDR3 reads CASSLRVLGTNEKLFF. CDR3 bases: TGTGCCAGCAGCTTACGGGTACTTGGGACTAATGAAAAACTGTTTTTT. This chain uses TRBV13 with TRBJ1-4; no reliable D call. Germline values: CDR1 PRHDT, CDR2 FYEKMQ (reference sequence). Trimming removed 2 bases at V and 2 bases at J, with 12 bases between. This CDR3 has 16 residues.

The V gene is TRBV11-3, the J gene TRBJ1-1, with D perhaps matching TRBD1 (5 bases). Trimming shortened V by 5 bases and J by 5 bases, and 15 bases separated the two germline ends. The CDR3 has 14 residues. Germline CDR1 is SGHNT and CDR2 is YENEEA. CDR3 sequence: CASSPPGRGTEAFF. The CDR3, as DNA: TGTGCCAGCAGCCCCCCGGGGCGGGGGACTGAAGCTTTCTTT.

The J gene is TRBJ1-3, the V gene TRBV11-3, with TRBD1 matching over 7 bases. Germline trimming cut 3 bases from V and 0 bases from J; bases unmatched to any gene: 2. This CDR3 region has 15 residues. Germline V CDR1 and CDR2: SGHNT, YENEEA. The CDR3 coding sequence is TGTGCCAGCAGCTTGGACAGGAGCTCTGGAAACACCATATATTTT. As protein: CASSLDRSSGNTIYF.

This chain uses TRBV5-1 with TRBJ2-2; possibly TRBD2 for D (6 bases). The germline CDR1 and CDR2 sequences are SGHRS and YFSETQ. The CDR3 runs 12 residues. CDR3 sequence: CAGGSERGELFF. CDR3 bases: TGCGCTGGGGGGAGTGAACGCGGGGAGCTGTTTTTT.

This clone occurred a few times. V usage is TRBV5-1 and J usage is TRBJ2-3, with D tentatively TRBD2 (5 bases). The CDR3 extends over 17 amino acids. V lost 0 bases and J 1 base, leaving 15 bases between the germline ends. CDR1 SGHRS and CDR2 YFSETQ come from the germline V gene. The chain's CDR3 is CASSLGVGGGGTDTQYF. The CDR3 DNA is TGCGCCAGCAGCTTGGGAGTTGGAGGAGGTGGCACAGATACGCAGTATTTT.

The CDR3 DNA reads TGTGCCAGTAGATCGGGGGATAAGCCCTACAATGAGCAGTTCTTC. Protein product: CASRSGDKPYNEQFF. The chain employs TRBV19 and TRBJ2-1; tentative D call: TRBD2 (6 bases). Germline values: CDR1 LNHDA, CDR2 SQIVND (reference sequence). This CDR3 is 15 amino acids long. V was cut by 6 bases and J by 2 bases, with 14 bases left in between. Looking up the rest from reference TRBV19 and TRBJ2-1 gives the full variable domain: DGGITQSPKYLFRKEGQNVTLSCEQNLNHDAMYWYRQDPGQGLRLIYYSQIVNDFQKGDIAEGYSVSREKKESFPLTVTSAQKNPTAFYLCASRSGDKPYNEQFFGPGTRLTVL.

V and J are TRBV6-4 and TRBJ1-1; D ambiguous. This CDR3 has 14 residues. The V gene lost 3 bases and the J gene lost 5 bases, with 13 bases spanning the gap. Looked up from germline, CDR1 is MRHNA and CDR2 is SNTAGT. This chain's CDR3 is CASSEGGEKTEAFF. CDR3 bases: TGTGCCAGCAGTGAAGGCGGGGAGAAGACTGAAGCTTTCTTT.

The J gene is TRBJ2-5, the V gene TRBV5-1; 7 bases agree with TRBD1. The tail of the sequence fits TRBJ2-7 better, so the J call may be wrong. The CDR3 is 15 amino acids. Germline values: CDR1 SGHRS, CDR2 YFSETQ. The CDR3 sequence is CASSLQGTGLYEQYF. CDR3 in DNA: TGCGCCAGCAGCTTACAGGGGACCGGACTTTACGAGCAGTACTTC.

V usage is TRBV5-1 and J usage is TRBJ2-3; the match to TRBD1 covers 7 bases. CDR1 and CDR2 (germline): SGHRS, YFSETQ. V gave up 4 bases and J gave up 1 base; unmatched junction bases: 3. The CDR3 length is 14 residues. Here the CDR3 reads CASSPGTGTDTQYF. DNA for the CDR3: TGCGCCAGCAGCCCGGGGACAGGCACAGATACGCAGTATTTT. The full variable domain, its missing parts supplied by reference TRBV5-1 and TRBJ2-3, is KAGVTQTPRYLIKTRGQQVTLSCSPISGHRSVSWYQQTPGQGLQFLFEYFSETQRNKGNFPGRFSGRQFSNSRSEMNVSTLELGDSALYLCASSPGTGTDTQYFGPGTRLTVL.

The gene calls are TRBV11-3 and TRBJ1-1; D may be TRBD1 (6 bases). V lost 3 bases, J lost 11 bases, and 10 bases lay in between. The length of the CDR3 is 11 residues. Germline V gene data show CDR1 as SGHNT and CDR2 as YENEEA. CDR3 amino acids: CASSFEGGAFF. DNA of the CDR3: TGTGCCAGCAGCTTTGAGGGGGGGGCTTTCTTT. Using reference TRBV11-3 and TRBJ1-1 for the parts outside the CDR3, the full variable domain is EAGVVQSPRYKIIEKKQPVAFWCNPISGHNTLYWYLQNLGQGPELLIRYENEEAVDDSQLPKDRFSAERLKGVDSTLKIQPAELGDSAVYLCASSFEGGAFFGQGTRLTVV.

This rearrangement joins TRBV6-4 to TRBJ2-1; D gene ambiguous. Germline values: CDR1 MRHNA, CDR2 SNTAGT. This CDR3 comprises 10 residues. The CDR3 DNA is TGTGCAAGCCACGAGAATGAGCAGTTCTTC. Translation gives CASHENEQFF.

The V call is TRBV2, the J call TRBJ2-2; tentative D call: TRBD2 (6 bases). Germline assignment: CDR1 SNHLY and CDR2 FYNNEI. The CDR3 totals 15 residues. V was trimmed by 2 bases and J by 6 bases, leaving 13 bases between them. The CDR3: CASSETGEKPGELFF. Written as DNA, the CDR3 is TGTGCCAGCAGTGAAACGGGGGAAAAGCCCGGGGAGCTGTTTTTT. Looking up the rest from reference TRBV2 and TRBJ2-2 gives the full variable domain: EPEVTQTPSHQVTQMGQEVILRCVPISNHLYFYWYRQILGQKVEFLVSFYNNEISEKSEIFDDQFSVERPDGSNFTLKIRSTKLEDSAMYFCASSETGEKPGELFFGEGSRLTVL.

The chain carries TRBV5-5 and TRBJ2-5; the match to TRBD2 covers 7 bases. The J call may be incorrect, as the DNA end agrees better with TRBJ2-7. The V gene's germline CDR1 is SGHKS and CDR2 YYEKEE (reference sequence). The CDR3 loop spans 14 amino acids. CDR3 sequence (DNA): TGTGCCAGCAGCTTGGTAGGGACTAATTACGAGCAGTACTTC. It encodes CASSLVGTNYEQYF.

This clone was seen a single time. The rearrangement joins TRBV5-1 to TRBJ2-3, with D perhaps matching TRBD2 (5 bases). The CDR3 consists of 11 residues. Per the germline V gene, CDR1 is SGHRS and CDR2 is YFSETQ. The V and J ends lost 7 bases and 5 bases respectively, with 8 bases between them. Here the CDR3 DNA reads TGCGCCAGCGCCGGAGGAGATACGCAGTATTTT. This sequence encodes CASAGGDTQYF.

The J gene is TRBJ1-5, the V gene TRBV11-2; D remains unclear. V was cut by 1 base and J by 7 bases, with 11 bases left in between. The CDR3 loop spans 14 amino acids. The germline CDR1 and CDR2 sequences are SGHAT and FQNNGV. This chain's CDR3 is CASSLAGSGQPQHF. DNA of the CDR3: TGTGCCAGCAGCTTAGCGGGGTCGGGCCAGCCCCAGCATTTT.

V usage is TRBV27 and J usage is TRBJ2-7, with D maybe TRBD1 (5 bases). Trimming stripped 5 bases from V and 3 bases from J, with 14 bases between. The germline gives CDR1 MNHEY, CDR2 SMNVEV (reference sequence). The CDR3 contains 14 residues. The CDR3 here is CASSTRDGIYEQYF. CDR3 coding DNA: TGTGCCAGCAGTACCAGGGATGGGATCTACGAGCAGTACTTC.

The chain employs TRBV6-1 and TRBJ1-5; D is unclear. Trimming stripped 2 bases from V and 4 bases from J, with 9 bases between. The CDR3 runs 14 residues. Germline CDR1 reads MNHNS; CDR2 reads SASEGT. CDR3 nucleotide sequence: TGTGCCAGCAGTGAATTAGGAGGGAATCAGCCCCAGCATTTT. Translating it yields CASSELGGNQPQHF.

The chain joins TRBV6-6 to TRBJ2-7; D not certain. The V end was cut by 10 bases, the J end by 0 bases, with 10 bases between. CDR3 length equals 12 residues. Germline lookup yields CDR1 MNHNY and CDR2 SVGAGI (reference sequence). This chain's CDR3 is CATLGSSYEQYF. In nucleotides, the CDR3 is TGTGCCACCCTGGGCTCCTCCTACGAGCAGTACTTC.

The chain couples TRBV6-1 to TRBJ1-1, with a weak D call TRBD1 (6 bases). The germline V and J ends were trimmed by 6 bases and 5 bases, with 16 bases remaining between them. Germline V lookup: CDR1 MNHNS, CDR2 SASEGT. The CDR3 is 14 amino acids. For the CDR3, the DNA is TGTGCCAGCAGCCTGACAGGTTTTAAGACTGAAGCTTTCTTT. Residues: CASSLTGFKTEAFF.

The rearrangement links TRBV11-2 to TRBJ1-5; D is possibly TRBD1 (5 bases). The CDR3 loop spans 15 amino acids. CDR1 SGHAT and CDR2 FQNNGV come from the germline V gene. V was shortened by 0 bases and J by 7 bases, with 13 bases between the two germline ends. The CDR3 DNA follows: TGTGCCAGCAGCTTAGATGGGGGAGGACTACAGCCCCAGCATTTT. Translated: CASSLDGGGLQPQHF.

The genes are TRBV11-2 and TRBJ1-1, with D uncertain. Germline-derived CDR1 and CDR2 are SGHAT and FQNNGV. The CDR3 has 14 residues. With 0 bases removed from V and 7 bases from J, the gap between germline ends came to 12 bases. The CDR3, as DNA: TGTGCCAGCAGCTTAGATGGTATAAGTAGTGAAGCTTTCTTT. It codes for CASSLDGISSEAFF.

The chain joins TRBV11-3 to TRBJ2-3; 13 bases are shared with TRBD2. CDR1 and CDR2 from the germline V gene are SGHNT and YENEEA. The V gene end was trimmed by 6 bases and the J gene end by 4 bases; junction bases not matched to a gene: 4. The CDR3 spans 15 residues. CDR3 sequence reads: CASRLAGGAADTQYF. The CDR3 DNA follows: TGTGCCAGCAGACTAGCGGGAGGGGCGGCAGATACGCAGTATTTT.

The chain links TRBV11-1 to TRBJ1-1; D uncertain. CDR1 SGHAT and CDR2 FQDESV come from the germline V gene (reference sequence). The CDR3 is 14 residues long. V lost 2 bases and J 1 base, leaving 8 bases between the germline ends. CDR3: CASSLLDTNTEAFF. In nucleotides, the CDR3 is TGTGCCAGCAGCTTACTCGACACGAACACTGAAGCTTTCTTT.